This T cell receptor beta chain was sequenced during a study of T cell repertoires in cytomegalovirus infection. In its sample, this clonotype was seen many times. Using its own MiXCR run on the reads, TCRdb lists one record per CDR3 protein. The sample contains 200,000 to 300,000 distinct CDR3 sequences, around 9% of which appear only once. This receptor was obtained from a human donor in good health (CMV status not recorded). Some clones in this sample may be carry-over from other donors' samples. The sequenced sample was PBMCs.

The CDR3 DNA reads TGTGCCAGCAGTTTATCCCTCGCCCCTGGCGGCTACACCTTC. Translation: CASSLSLAPGGYTF. The chain carries TRBV28 and TRBJ1-2; no clear D gene. This CDR3 has 14 residues. Germline V lookup: CDR1 MDHEN, CDR2 SYDVKM. V lost 1 base to trimming and J lost 8 bases, with 14 bases between them.